These 27 T cell receptor beta chains were all obtained from the same sample, sequenced in a study of blood T cell repertoires in COVID-19. Profiling relied on immunoSEQ multiplex PCR, and the TCRdb table lists in-frame clones only, not all of them. The table shows a few hundred thousand clones, with 75% to 85% occurring only once. The sequenced sample was peripheral blood. These receptor sequences come from a human donor in a cohort sampled during active COVID-19.

The rearrangement joins TRBV7-3 to TRBJ2-3, with 9 bases identical to TRBD1. The germline gives CDR1 SGHTA, CDR2 FQGTGA. The J segment lost 2 bases and the V segment lost 5 bases, leaving 11 bases of the junction unmatched. CDR3 length: 17 residues. The CDR3, as DNA: TGTGCCAGCAGCCCAAGCGACAGGGGGACCCTCACAGATACGCAGTATTTT. Translation: CASSPSDRGTLTDTQYF. Together with reference TRBV7-3 and TRBJ2-3, the CDR3 gives the full variable domain: GAGVSQTPSNKVTEKGKYVELRCDPISGHTALYWYRQSLGQGPEFLIYFQGTGAADDSGLPNDRFFAVRPEGSVSTLKIQRTERGDSAVYLCASSPSDRGTLTDTQYFGPGTRLTVL.

This rearrangement joins TRBV7-9 to TRBJ2-7; the match to TRBD2 covers 7 bases. Germline values: CDR1 SEHNR, CDR2 FQNEAQ (reference sequence). Losses at the gene ends were 5 bases for V and 4 bases for J; bases not matched to a gene: 8. This CDR3 region has 14 residues. CDR3 coding DNA: TGTGCCAGCAGCCCGGCGGCGGGGGTGTACGAGCAGTACTTC. This encodes CASSPAAGVYEQYF.

This chain uses TRBV15 with TRBJ2-1; 14 bases are a match to TRBD2. The V gene end was trimmed by 3 bases and the J gene end by 4 bases; junction bases not matched to a gene: 8. The CDR3 totals 18 residues. Per the germline V gene, CDR1 is LNHNV and CDR2 is YYDKDF (reference sequence). CDR3 nucleotides: TGTGCCACCAGCAGTAAGCTCGGACTAGCGGGGGGTTACAATGAGCAGTTCTTC. This codes for CATSSKLGLAGGYNEQFF. The full variable domain, rest sourced from reference TRBV15 and TRBJ2-1, is DAMVIQNPRYQVTQFGKPVTLSCSQTLNHNVMYWYQQKSSQAPKLLFHYYDKDFNNEADTPDNFQSRRPNTSFCFLDIRSPGLGDTAMYLCATSSKLGLAGGYNEQFFGPGTRLTVL.

The V and J genes are TRBV6-5 and TRBJ2-5; D might be TRBD2 (6 bases). This CDR3 contains 15 residues. Trimming stripped 0 bases from V and 5 bases from J, with 13 bases between. The V gene's germline CDR1 is MNHEY and CDR2 SVGAGI. The CDR3 DNA reads TGTGCCAGCAGTTACTCCCCGACTAGGCTCGAGACCCAGTACTTC. It specifies CASSYSPTRLETQYF.

This clone has just one count. V gene TRBV5-4 combines with J gene TRBJ2-1; TRBD1 might be the D (5 bases). This CDR3 region has 12 residues. Germline V gene sequence: CDR1 SGHNT, CDR2 YYREEE (reference sequence). Trimming pared 4 bases from V and 7 bases from J, leaving 9 bases between. The CDR3, as DNA: TGTGCCAGCAGCCCGACAGTAAATGAGCAGTTCTTC. This sequence encodes CASSPTVNEQFF.

The chain employs TRBV3-1 (or the pseudogene TRBV3-2) and TRBJ1-6; D not certain. Trimming stripped 0 bases from V and 8 bases from J, with 14 bases between. There are 16 residues in the CDR3. Germline V gene sequence: CDR1 LGHDT, CDR2 YNNKEL (reference sequence). Written as DNA, the CDR3 is TGTGCCAGCAGCCAAGATCCGGGGTTTTGGGATTCACCCCTCCACTTT. Its translation is CASSQDPGFWDSPLHF.

The chain links TRBV19 to TRBJ2-7, with 8 bases that match TRBD1. Trimming took 4 bases from V and 5 from J; bases not matched to a gene: 7. The germline gives CDR1 LNHDA, CDR2 SQIVND (reference sequence). The CDR3 loop spans 14 amino acids. CDR3 sequence: CASSRTGRSDEQYF. The CDR3 nucleotides are TGTGCCAGTAGTAGGACAGGGAGGTCCGACGAGCAGTACTTC.

The chain combines TRBV2 with TRBJ1-1; 7 nucleotides align to TRBD1. V trimming: 7 bases; J trimming: 0 bases; junction bases outside the gene matches: 5. The V gene's germline CDR1 is SNHLY and CDR2 FYNNEI. The CDR3 covers 14 residues. CDR3 sequence reads: CASIRDSLNTEAFF. The CDR3 nucleotides are TGTGCCAGCATCCGGGACAGTCTGAACACTGAAGCTTTCTTT.

The rearrangement links TRBV30 to TRBJ1-1; tentatively, D is TRBD1 (6 bases). Trimming left V 7 bases short and J 4 bases short, with 16 bases between. The CDR3 has 13 residues. CDR1 is GTSNPN and CDR2 is SVGIG in the germline V gene (reference sequence). CDR3 sequence (DNA): TGTGCCTACGGGGGGCGCTTAGCCACTGAAGCTTTCTTT. It is translated as CAYGGRLATEAFF.

With regard to this clone: The sample carries other DNA sequences with the same CDR3. V is TRBV24-1 and J is TRBJ2-2, with unresolved D. V was shortened by 4 bases and J by 2 bases, with 10 bases between the two germline ends. CDR3 length equals 15 residues. Germline CDR1 and CDR2: KGHDR and SFDVKD. CDR3 nucleotide sequence: TGTGCCACCAGTGACCCGGGTTCCAACACCGGGGAGCTGTTTTTT. This codes for CATSDPGSNTGELFF.

The chain recombines TRBV28 with TRBJ2-3, with TRBD2 matching 11 bases. Germline V CDR1 and CDR2: MDHEN, SYDVKM. V shed 1 base and J 4 bases; nucleotides not matched to a gene: 4. The CDR3 covers 16 residues. Here the CDR3 DNA reads TGTGCCAGCAGTTTATCGACTAGCGGGGATTCAGATACGCAGTATTTT. This sequence encodes CASSLSTSGDSDTQYF.

This chain joins TRBV9 and TRBJ2-6; 8 bases fit TRBD2. The CDR3 totals 20 residues. After removal of 0 bases from V and 0 bases from J, the junction contained 11 bases not matched to a gene. Germline V gene sequence: CDR1 SGDLS, CDR2 YYNGEE. CDR3 sequence reads: CASSVVAGGVPLSGANVLTF. CDR3 DNA sequence: TGTGCCAGCAGCGTAGTGGCGGGGGGCGTTCCACTCTCTGGGGCCAACGTCCTGACTTTC.

The chain recombines TRBV7-3 with TRBJ2-3; 8 nucleotides align to TRBD2. The CDR3 runs 17 residues. V shed 1 base and J 2 bases; nucleotides not matched to a gene: 8. Germline values: CDR1 SGHTA, CDR2 FQGTGA. CDR3 amino acids: CASSLRPGGTTTDTQYF. The CDR3 region has the DNA TGTGCCAGCAGCTTAAGGCCGGGGGGGACTACCACAGATACGCAGTATTTT.

This clone appeared a single time. This chain links TRBV6-5 with TRBJ2-2, with D perhaps matching TRBD2 (5 bases). V was shortened by 2 bases and J by 5 bases, with 12 bases between the two germline ends. The CDR3 runs 15 residues. CDR1 and CDR2 from the germline V gene are MNHEY and SVGAGI. The CDR3 DNA reads TGTGCCAGCAGTTACCCCCCCACGGGGACCGGGGAGCTGTTTTTT. Its translation: CASSYPPTGTGELFF.

The chain combines TRBV18 with TRBJ1-2; weak D call: TRBD1 (5 bases). Germline V gene lookup returns CDR1 KGHSH and CDR2 LQKENI. This CDR3 is 15 amino acids long. Deletions cut 6 bases from V and 4 bases from J, with 18 bases between. The DNA of the CDR3 is TGTGCCAGCTCGCTAAACGACTGGGGGGTCTATGGCTACACCTTC. Translation: CASSLNDWGVYGYTF.

There are a few counts of this clone. The chain carries TRBV12-3 or TRBV12-4 and TRBJ1-1; possible D gene TRBD1, 5 bases. This CDR3 has 12 amino acids. V lost 5 bases and J 2 bases, leaving 6 bases between the germline ends. Here the CDR3 reads CASSQGNTEAFF. The CDR3 nucleotides are TGTGCCAGCAGTCAGGGTAACACTGAAGCTTTCTTT.

The rearrangement uses TRBV7-2 and TRBJ1-2; D is perhaps TRBD1 (5 bases). Trimming left V 1 base short and J 7 bases short, with 16 bases between. Germline assignment: CDR1 SGHTA and CDR2 FQGNSA. The CDR3 consists of 15 residues. For the CDR3, the DNA is TGTGCCAGCAGCTTAGGAGCGGGGGGTTTCTCTGGCTACACCTTC. Amino acids: CASSLGAGGFSGYTF.

The chain uses TRBV6-5 and TRBJ2-3; 9 nucleotides align to TRBD2. Trimming took 8 bases from V and 6 from J; bases not matched to a gene: 12. Germline V gene lookup returns CDR1 MNHEY and CDR2 SVGAGI. The CDR3 is made up of 15 amino acids. The CDR3 DNA is TGTGCCAGCCTTCGGGGCGGGGGGGCCCCCGATACGCAGTATTTT. This sequence encodes CASLRGGGAPDTQYF.

The chain couples TRBV24-1 to TRBJ2-5; 7 nucleotides align to TRBD1. The CDR3 covers 16 residues. The germline CDR1 and CDR2 sequences are KGHDR and SFDVKD. The ends lost 4 bases at V and 2 bases at J; junction bases unmatched: 9. CDR3 sequence reads: CATSDPTRTGQETQYF. CDR3 sequence (DNA): TGTGCCACCAGTGACCCGACCCGGACAGGTCAAGAGACCCAGTACTTC.

The V gene is TRBV7-8, the J gene TRBJ2-7; D unclear. The germline V gene has CDR1 SGHVS and CDR2 FQNEAQ. The CDR3 loop spans 12 amino acids. V lost 5 bases and J lost 3, with 8 bases in between. The CDR3 DNA sequence: TGTGCCAGCAGCCCTCAGGTCTACGAGCAGTACTTC. The encoded protein is CASSPQVYEQYF.

The gene calls are TRBV30 and TRBJ1-2; no clear D gene. V shed 2 bases and J shed 8 bases, with 9 bases lying between them. CDR3 length: 11 residues. Germline CDR1 is GTSNPN and CDR2 is SVGIG (reference sequence). Here the CDR3 DNA reads TGTGCCTGGAGTCCGGGGATCGGCTACACCTTC. Protein sequence: CAWSPGIGYTF.

The genes are TRBV7-9 and TRBJ2-2, with 8 bases lining up with TRBD1. In germline, CDR1 is SEHNR, CDR2 FQNEAQ (reference sequence). This CDR3 comprises 17 residues. V gave up 7 bases and J gave up 4 bases; unmatched junction bases: 14. CDR3 in amino acids: CASTPGAGGFVTGELFF. In DNA form, the CDR3 reads TGTGCCAGCACCCCGGGGGCAGGGGGCTTTGTCACCGGGGAGCTGTTTTTT.

This chain joins TRBV5-1 and TRBJ1-1; possibly TRBD1 for D (6 bases). The ends were cut back, 1 base at V and 1 base at J, with 8 bases in the middle. The CDR3 is 14 amino acids. Germline CDR1 and CDR2: SGHRS and YFSETQ. The CDR3 region has the DNA TGCGCCAGCAGCTTGACAGGGTCGAACACTGAAGCTTTCTTT. This sequence encodes CASSLTGSNTEAFF.

This chain joins TRBV5-1 and TRBJ2-2, with TRBD2 matching 12 bases. V lost 1 base and J lost 7; bases outside the gene matches: 8. The V gene's germline CDR1 is SGHRS and CDR2 YFSETQ. This CDR3 is built from 17 residues. CDR3 protein: CASSLTTSGGQGGELFF. The CDR3, as DNA: TGCGCCAGCAGCTTGACGACTAGCGGGGGCCAGGGCGGGGAGCTGTTTTTT.

This clone is a singleton in its sample. The V gene is TRBV2, the J gene TRBJ1-1; TRBD1 is a possible D gene (5 bases). The V gene lost 6 bases and the J gene lost 2 bases, with 10 bases spanning the gap. This CDR3 has 13 amino acids. CDR1 is SNHLY and CDR2 is FYNNEI in the germline V gene. The CDR3 is CASSAGYNTEAFF. The CDR3 nucleotides are TGTGCCAGCAGCGCAGGGTACAACACTGAAGCTTTCTTT.

The chain is built from TRBV6-5 and TRBJ2-1, with 8 bases aligning to TRBD2. The germline gives CDR1 MNHEY, CDR2 SVGAGI. CDR3 length equals 15 residues. The V segment lost 4 bases and the J segment 9 bases; nucleotides outside the gene matches: 11. The CDR3 reads CASSWTETSEVEQFF. CDR3 nucleotide sequence: TGTGCCAGCAGTTGGACCGAGACTAGCGAAGTTGAGCAGTTCTTC.

The rearrangement links TRBV7-8 to TRBJ2-1; TRBD1 matches at 7 bases. The CDR3 consists of 13 residues. V was pared by 1 base and J by 6 bases, with 0 bases of the junction left unmatched. Germline V gene data show CDR1 as SGHVS and CDR2 as FQNEAQ. The CDR3 coding sequence is TGTGCCAGCAGCTTAGGGGACAGCAATGAGCAGTTCTTC. It encodes CASSLGDSNEQFF.